The 14 T cell receptor beta chains below come from one sample, sequenced in a study of metastatic and nonmetastatic thyroid tumors. Thyroid surgery was performed in patients who had received no treatment beforehand. TCRdb re-called the PCR reads through MiXCR. The sample has about 26,000 clones, more than 25% seen once. Sequencing used blood. The receptors come from a female donor with papillary thyroid cancer or a benign thyroid nodule (not recorded which). Some clones in this sample may be carry-over from other donors' samples.

This clone has ten or more counts. The chain uses TRBV6-5 and TRBJ2-2, with TRBD2 matching 7 bases. This CDR3 is built from 18 residues. Germline lookup yields CDR1 MNHEY and CDR2 SVGAGI. The J segment lost 4 bases and the V segment lost 0 bases, leaving 11 bases of the junction unmatched. This chain's CDR3 is CASSYSGGFEASTGELFF. CDR3 coding DNA: TGTGCCAGCAGTTACTCGGGAGGGTTTGAGGCTAGCACCGGGGAGCTGTTTTTT.

The chain joins TRBV6-2 or TRBV6-3 to TRBJ2-5; 11 positions match TRBD2. This CDR3 spans 15 amino acids. Trimming took 6 bases from V and 5 from J; bases not matched to a gene: 8. Germline CDR1 reads MNHEY; CDR2 reads SVGEGT. CDR3 nucleotides: TGTGCCAGCAGGCTTAGCGGGGGGGCCCAGGAGACCCAGTACTTC. It encodes CASRLSGGAQETQYF.

This clone is classed as medium-sized. V usage is TRBV19 and J usage is TRBJ1-4; TRBD1 matches 8 bases. CDR3 length equals 13 residues. Trimming removed 6 bases from V and 7 bases from J; junction bases left unmatched: 4. Germline V lookup: CDR1 LNHDA, CDR2 SQIVND (reference sequence). CDR3 coding DNA: TGTGCCAGTAGCGGACAGGGTTCTGAAAAACTGTTTTTT. It translates to CASSGQGSEKLFF.

This clone is classed as medium-sized. The CDR3 here is CASSYSVLAGPGELFF. The CDR3 DNA follows: TGTGCCAGCAGTTACTCGGTTTTGGCAGGGCCCGGGGAGCTGTTTTTT. V and J are TRBV6-6 and TRBJ2-2; a possible D gene is TRBD1 (5 bases). CDR3 length equals 16 residues. The V end lost 0 bases, the J end lost 6 bases, and 14 bases lay between the germline ends. Per germline, CDR1 MNHNY and CDR2 SVGAGI (reference sequence).

Comments on this clone: A clone one base away is much larger, so this may be a read error. The J gene is TRBJ2-5, the V gene TRBV9; possibly TRBD1 for D (6 bases). The CDR3 runs 14 residues. Looked up from germline, CDR1 is SGDLS and CDR2 is YYNGEE. DNA for the CDR3: TGTGCCAGCAGCGTAGGGGACACACAAGAGACCCATTACTTC. Its protein is CASSVGDTQETHYF.

This clone was seen at least ten times. The V gene is TRBV14, the J gene TRBJ2-2; D uncertain. The CDR3 has 13 amino acids. Germline V CDR1 and CDR2: SGHDN, FVKESK. V was clipped by 1 base and J by 7 bases, with 7 bases between them. The CDR3: CASSQVLLGELFF. The CDR3 DNA reads as TGTGCCAGCAGCCAAGTTTTGCTCGGGGAGCTGTTTTTT.

By sample share, this clone is medium-sized (0.01 to 0.1%). The CDR3 protein is CSAAPGTFSYEQYF. DNA for the CDR3: TGCAGTGCTGCCCCCGGGACATTCTCCTACGAGCAGTACTTC. This chain joins TRBV20-1 and TRBJ2-7, with D possibly TRBD1 on 6 matching bases. The CDR3 length is 14 residues. The germline CDR1 and CDR2 sequences are DFQATT and SNEGSKA (reference sequence). Between the trimmed V and J ends, which lost 5 bases and 0 bases, there was a span of 14 bases.

This clone has just a few counts. The CDR3 nucleotides read TGTGCCAGCAGTTTAAGGGGCGTACCAGTGGTGGGCACCGGGGAGCTGTTTTTT. Its protein is CASSLRGVPVVGTGELFF. The chain couples TRBV27 to TRBJ2-2; D might be TRBD1 (5 bases). The CDR3 covers 18 residues. V was clipped by 2 bases and J by 4 bases, with 20 bases between them. Per germline, CDR1 MNHEY and CDR2 SMNVEV (reference sequence).

This chain joins TRBV6-1 and TRBJ2-3; the D gene is possibly TRBD1 (6 bases). V lost 6 bases, J lost 3 bases, and 13 bases lay in between. The CDR3 contains 14 residues. Germline lookup yields CDR1 MNHNS and CDR2 SASEGT. The CDR3 reads CASRLGRGTDTQYF. In DNA, the CDR3 is TGTGCCAGCAGGCTGGGCAGGGGAACAGATACGCAGTATTTT.

This chain connects TRBV3-1 to TRBJ1-1, with a weak D call TRBD1 (5 bases). Germline loops: CDR1 LGHDT, CDR2 YNNKEL (reference sequence). The CDR3 is 14 amino acids. V was pared by 4 bases and J by 4 bases, with 13 bases between. The CDR3 coding sequence is TGTGCCAGCAGCCTCTGTGGGGGGGGCACTGAAGCTTTCTTT. The encoded protein is CASSLCGGGTEAFF.

About this clone itself: A much more abundant neighbour one base away suggests this may be a read error. The genes are TRBV4-1 and TRBJ2-1; a weak D match, TRBD2 (5 bases). Germline V gene data show CDR1 as MGHRA and CDR2 as YSYEKL. The CDR3 runs 15 residues. V was pared by 4 bases and J by 6 bases, with 16 bases between. The CDR3 sequence: CASSRDWEYCNEQFF. CDR3 DNA: TGCGCCAGCAGCCGCGATTGGGAGTACTGCAATGAGCAGTTCTTC.

This clone is medium-sized in the sample. J is TRBJ2-2 and V is TRBV30; 10 nucleotides agree with TRBD1. This CDR3 has 14 residues. Trimming took 4 bases from V and 6 from J; bases not matched to a gene: 5. Germline CDR1 reads GTSNPN; CDR2 reads SVGIG (reference sequence). The CDR3 DNA sequence: TGTGCCTGGATCCTCGGACAGGGGGCCGGGGAGCTGTTTTTT. It codes for CAWILGQGAGELFF.

This clone is deemed medium-sized (0.01 to 0.1%). The chain combines TRBV20-1 with TRBJ2-7; 9 bases are a match to TRBD1. V trimming: 0 bases; J trimming: 2 bases; junction bases outside the gene matches: 8. Germline CDR1 reads DFQATT; CDR2 reads SNEGSKA (reference sequence). The CDR3 covers 16 residues. CDR3 region: CSARDLRDRAPYEQYF. The CDR3 DNA reads as TGCAGTGCTAGAGACTTAAGGGACAGGGCCCCCTACGAGCAGTACTTC.

This clone has at least ten counts. This may stem from a read error, because a much larger clone lies one nucleotide away. This chain links TRBV12-3 or TRBV12-4 with TRBJ2-3; D is undetermined. V was pared by 7 bases and J by 6 bases, with 8 bases between. The CDR3 has 11 residues. CDR3 sequence: CASNRSDTQYF. As DNA, the CDR3 is TGTGCCAGCAACCGAAGTGATACGCAGTATTTT.